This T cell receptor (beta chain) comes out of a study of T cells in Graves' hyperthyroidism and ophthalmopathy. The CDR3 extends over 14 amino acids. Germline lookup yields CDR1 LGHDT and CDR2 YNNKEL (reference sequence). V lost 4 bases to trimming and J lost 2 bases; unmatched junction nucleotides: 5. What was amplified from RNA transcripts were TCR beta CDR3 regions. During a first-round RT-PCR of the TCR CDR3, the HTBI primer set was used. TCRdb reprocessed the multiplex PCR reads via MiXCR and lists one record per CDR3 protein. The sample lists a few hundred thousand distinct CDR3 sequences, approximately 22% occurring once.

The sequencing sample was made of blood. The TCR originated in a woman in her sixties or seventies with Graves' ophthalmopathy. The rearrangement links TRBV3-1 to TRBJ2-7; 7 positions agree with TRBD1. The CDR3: CASSLPGTAYEQYF. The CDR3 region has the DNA TGTGCCAGCAGCCTCCCCGGGACAGCCTACGAGCAGTACTTC.